Each of the 23 T cell receptor beta chains below was sequenced from the same sample in a study. MiXCR, run by TCRdb on the 5' RACE reads, gives a single entry per CDR3 protein. Found here are about 46,000 distinct CDR3 sequences, 25% to 35% of them singletons; the top ten hold around 1.9%. What was sequenced was naive CD4+ T cells sorted from blood. Specified subset: naive CD4+ T cells, CD4+CD45RA+CD25-. The receptors were sampled from a female donor with breast cancer.

The V gene is TRBV25-1, the J gene TRBJ2-3, with 8 bases fitting TRBD1. The germline gives CDR1 MGHDK, CDR2 SYGVNS. This CDR3 has 17 residues. Trimming removed 3 bases from V and 4 bases from J; junction bases left unmatched: 12. CDR3 coding DNA: TGTGCCAGCAGTGACCTCGTTGGCAGGGGGCGCGCAGATACGCAGTATTTT. Residues: CASSDLVGRGRADTQYF.

The V gene is TRBV7-3, the J gene TRBJ2-5; TRBD2 matches 13 bases. The CDR3 loop spans 18 amino acids. V shed 5 bases, J shed 5 bases, and the junction held 14 bases outside the gene matches. Germline V CDR1 and CDR2: SGHTA, FQGTGA. CDR3 sequence reads: CASSLNPGLAGEGETQYF. CDR3 DNA sequence: TGTGCCAGCAGCCTTAATCCTGGACTAGCGGGAGAGGGGGAGACCCAGTACTTC. Together with reference TRBV7-3 and TRBJ2-5, the CDR3 gives the full variable domain: GAGVSQTPSNKVTEKGKYVELRCDPISGHTALYWYRQSLGQGPEFLIYFQGTGAADDSGLPNDRFFAVRPEGSVSTLKIQRTERGDSAVYLCASSLNPGLAGEGETQYFGPGTRLLVL.

The genes are TRBV12-3 or TRBV12-4 and TRBJ2-7; possibly TRBD2 for D (6 bases). Trimming pared 6 bases from V and 2 bases from J, leaving 17 bases between. CDR3 size: 15 residues. CDR3 region: CASSYARPGAYEQYF. The CDR3 nucleotides read TGTGCCAGCAGCTACGCCCGTCCGGGAGCCTACGAGCAGTACTTC.

CDR3: CAWNAGQGEETQYF. CDR3 bases: TGTGCCTGGAACGCGGGACAGGGCGAAGAGACCCAGTACTTC. The chain links TRBV30 to TRBJ2-5; 9 bases line up with TRBD1. Trimming cost V 4 bases and J 3 bases; bases outside gene matches: 6. This CDR3 comprises 14 residues. Germline loops: CDR1 GTSNPN, CDR2 SVGIG (reference sequence).

The chain recombines TRBV30 with TRBJ1-6; D not resolved. V was cut by 4 bases and J by 7 bases, with 8 bases left in between. CDR3 size: 12 residues. CDR1 is GTSNPN and CDR2 is SVGIG in the germline V gene (reference sequence). The CDR3 DNA sequence: TGTGCCTGGACGACGGGAAATTCACCCCTCCACTTT. Residues: CAWTTGNSPLHF.

Turning to this clonotype: A junction end diverges from the germline sequence, so it may reflect a read error. This chain uses TRBV5-1 with TRBJ2-1; TRBD2 matches 8 bases. Germline CDR1 and CDR2: SGHRS and YFSETQ. This CDR3 is built from 15 residues. The CDR3 DNA sequence: TGCGCCAGCAGCTCCCTACCGGGAGGGAGGAATGAGCGGTTCTTC. Amino acid sequence: CASSSLPGGRNERFF.

The CDR3 here is CASRRGRWGDTEAFF. CDR3 DNA: TGTGCCAGCAGGAGGGGTCGTTGGGGGGACACTGAAGCTTTCTTT. This chain uses TRBV6-5 with TRBJ1-1, with a tentative D call TRBD1 (5 bases). Germline V gene sequence: CDR1 MNHEY, CDR2 SVGAGI. The length of the CDR3 is 15 residues. Trimming left V 6 bases short and J 3 bases short, with 17 bases between.

This clonotype was observed a few times. The gene calls are TRBV20-1 and TRBJ2-1; 7 nucleotides agree with TRBD1. CDR1 and CDR2 (germline): DFQATT, SNEGSKA (reference sequence). This CDR3 is built from 15 residues. V was pared by 3 bases and J by 5 bases, with 10 bases of the junction left unmatched. The DNA for the CDR3 is TGCAGTGCTAGTTCAGGGCGGACAGGAAACAATGAGCAGTTCTTC. It codes for CSASSGRTGNNEQFF.

V and J are TRBV7-9 and TRBJ2-7; D possibly matches TRBD1 or TRBD2 (5 bases each). V lost 5 bases to trimming and J lost 3 bases, with 17 bases between them. Germline CDR1 and CDR2: SEHNR and FQNEAQ (reference sequence). The CDR3 has 15 residues. CDR3 bases: TGTGCCAGCAGCAATCGCCGGGACGGTGGCTACGAGCAGTACTTC. This sequence encodes CASSNRRDGGYEQYF.

The chain employs TRBV6-2 or TRBV6-3 and TRBJ1-5; no firm D call. V was trimmed by 1 base and J by 0 bases, leaving 4 bases between them. Germline CDR1 is MNHEY and CDR2 is SVGEGT. The CDR3 is made up of 14 amino acids. The chain's CDR3 is CASSYFSSNQPQHF. DNA for the CDR3: TGTGCCAGCAGTTACTTCAGTAGCAATCAGCCCCAGCATTTT.

V gene TRBV4-2 combines with J gene TRBJ1-4; 8 bases fit TRBD1. The germline gives CDR1 LGHNA, CDR2 YNFKEQ. V was pared by 7 bases and J by 8 bases, with 6 bases of the junction left unmatched. This CDR3 is built from 13 residues. The CDR3 DNA follows: TGTGCCAGCACCGACAGGGGCAGGGAAAAACTGTTTTTT. Translated: CASTDRGREKLFF.

The chain recombines TRBV6-2 or TRBV6-3 with TRBJ2-7; D remains ambiguous. V lost 5 bases and J lost 2, with 13 bases in between. The germline CDR1 and CDR2 sequences are MNHEY and SVGEGT. The CDR3 is 14 residues long. The CDR3 spells CASSRQVRTYEQYF. The CDR3 bases are TGTGCCAGCAGTAGGCAGGTGAGGACCTACGAGCAGTACTTC.

This clonotype occurred a few times. A clone one base away is much larger, so this may be a read error. DNA for the CDR3: TGCAGTGCTGGAGAGAACCGGGACGGGGGATATTCACCCCTCCACTTT. This codes for CSAGENRDGGYSPLHF. The chain uses TRBV20-1 and TRBJ1-6, with a weak D call TRBD1 (5 bases). From germline, CDR1 is DFQATT and CDR2 SNEGSKA (reference sequence). The CDR3 contains 16 residues.

This clonotype came up a few times. Its ends do not fully match the called genes, so a read error is possible. This chain uses TRBV6-1 with TRBJ2-5, with D possibly matching TRBD2 (6 bases). Germline assignment: CDR1 MNHNS and CDR2 SASEGT. The CDR3 is 11 residues long. The DNA for the CDR3 is TGTGCCAGCAGTCGGGGGATCGGGCAGCACTTC. Protein product: CASSRGIGQHF.

The chain employs TRBV6-6 and TRBJ1-4; D not resolved. Trimming pared 4 bases from V and 5 bases from J, leaving 14 bases between. CDR3 length: 15 amino acids. Germline CDR1 MNHNY, CDR2 SVGAGI (reference sequence). CDR3 nucleotides: TGTGCCAGCAGTTTCCTTGGGGTAGGGAATGAAAAACTGTTTTTT. Amino acid sequence: CASSFLGVGNEKLFF.

This clonotype was observed a handful of times. The chain uses TRBV7-6 and TRBJ2-1; the D is unclear. V lost 0 bases and J 15 bases, leaving 18 bases between the germline ends. The CDR3 has 14 amino acids. CDR1 is SGHVS and CDR2 is FNYEAQ in the germline V gene. The CDR3 protein is CASSLASGQYVRFF. CDR3 DNA sequence: TGTGCCAGCAGCTTAGCGAGTGGGCAGTACGTCCGGTTCTTC.

This clonotype occurred many times. The V gene is TRBV4-3, the J gene TRBJ1-2, with a possible D match to TRBD1 (6 bases). The V end was cut by 0 bases, the J end by 8 bases, with 10 bases between. Germline V gives CDR1 LGHNA, CDR2 YSLEER. The CDR3 consists of 13 residues. The CDR3 region has the DNA TGCGCCAGCAGCCAAGAGGGGGGCAGAGGCTACACCTTC. It codes for CASSQEGGRGYTF.

DNA of the CDR3: TGTGCCAGCAGTAGGGACAGGTCTTCCTACGAGCAGTACTTC. Residues: CASSRDRSSYEQYF. V gene TRBV6-1 combines with J gene TRBJ2-7; 8 nucleotides line up with TRBD1. In germline, CDR1 is MNHNS, CDR2 SASEGT. J gave up 1 base and V 5 bases, and 4 bases lay outside the gene matches. The CDR3 spans 14 residues.

The rearrangement uses TRBV18 and TRBJ2-1; D not certain. V lost 2 bases and J 5 bases, leaving 10 bases between the germline ends. Per germline, CDR1 KGHSH and CDR2 LQKENI. The CDR3 contains 14 residues. CDR3 bases: TGTGCCAGCTCACCAGGGGTCAATAACAATGAGCAGTTCTTC. Translating it yields CASSPGVNNNEQFF.

Regarding this clonotype: Mismatch with germline at one junction end may stem from a read error. The chain couples TRBV3-1 to TRBJ2-7; D possibly corresponds to TRBD2 (6 bases). The CDR3 has 13 amino acids. Looked up from germline, CDR1 is LGHDT and CDR2 is YNNKEL (reference sequence). The CDR3 DNA sequence: TGCGCCAGCAGCCAAGTGGACGGAGGGGAGCAGTACTTC. Its protein product is CASSQVDGGEQYF.

J is TRBJ1-1 and V is TRBV6-5, with D perhaps TRBD1 (5 bases). CDR1 MNHEY and CDR2 SVGAGI come from the germline V gene. V gave up 6 bases and J gave up 1 base, with 12 bases separating them. The CDR3 runs to 14 residues. CDR3 loop: CASRFPGGNTEAFF. CDR3 sequence (DNA): TGTGCCAGCAGGTTCCCGGGGGGGAACACTGAAGCTTTCTTT.

This clonotype was detected a few times. The chain couples TRBV5-4 to TRBJ2-7; 7 bases match TRBD1. J was trimmed by 4 bases and V by 2 bases; bases with no gene match: 12. Germline V gene data show CDR1 as SGHNT and CDR2 as YYREEE (reference sequence). This CDR3 has 16 amino acids. The CDR3 DNA reads as TGTGCCAGCAGCTTAGGCAGGGGGATGTCTAGATACGAGCAGTACTTC. Its protein product is CASSLGRGMSRYEQYF. The full variable domain, completed using reference TRBV5-4 and TRBJ2-7, is ETGVTQSPTHLIKTRGQQVTLRCSSQSGHNTVSWYQQALGQGPQFIFQYYREEENGRGNFPPRFSGLQFPNYSSELNVNALELDDSALYLCASSLGRGMSRYEQYFGPGTRLTVT.

The chain carries TRBV6-6 and TRBJ2-1; 12 positions agree with TRBD2. The ends lost 3 bases at V and 6 bases at J; junction bases unmatched: 6. This CDR3 comprises 16 residues. Germline loops: CDR1 MNHNY, CDR2 SVGAGI (reference sequence). The CDR3 is CASSYRTSGAGNEQFF. The CDR3 region has the DNA TGTGCCAGCAGTTATAGGACTAGCGGGGCGGGCAATGAGCAGTTCTTC.